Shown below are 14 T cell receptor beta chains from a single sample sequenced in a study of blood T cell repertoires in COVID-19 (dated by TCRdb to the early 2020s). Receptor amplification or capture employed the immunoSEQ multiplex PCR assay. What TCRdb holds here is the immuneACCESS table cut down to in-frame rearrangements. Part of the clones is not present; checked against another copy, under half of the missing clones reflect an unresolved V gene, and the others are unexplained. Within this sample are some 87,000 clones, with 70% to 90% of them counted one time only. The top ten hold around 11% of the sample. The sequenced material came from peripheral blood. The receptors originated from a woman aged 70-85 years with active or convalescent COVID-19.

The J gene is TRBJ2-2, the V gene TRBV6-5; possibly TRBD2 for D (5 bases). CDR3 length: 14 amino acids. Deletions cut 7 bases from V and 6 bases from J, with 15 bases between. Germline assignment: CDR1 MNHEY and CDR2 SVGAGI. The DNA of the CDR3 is TGTGCCAGCATGACGTTAAACGGGGCCGGGGAGCTGTTTTTT. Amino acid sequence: CASMTLNGAGELFF.

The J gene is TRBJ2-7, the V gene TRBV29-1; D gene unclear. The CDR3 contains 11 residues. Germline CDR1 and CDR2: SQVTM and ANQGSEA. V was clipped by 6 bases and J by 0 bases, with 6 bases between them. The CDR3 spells CSVRLSYEQYF. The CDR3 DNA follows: TGCAGCGTCCGACTCTCCTACGAGCAGTACTTC.

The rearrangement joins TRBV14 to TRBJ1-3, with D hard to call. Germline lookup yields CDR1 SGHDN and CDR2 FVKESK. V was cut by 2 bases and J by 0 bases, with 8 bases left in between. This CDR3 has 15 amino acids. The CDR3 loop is CASSQREGSGNTIYF. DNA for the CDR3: TGTGCCAGCAGCCAAAGAGAGGGCTCTGGAAACACCATATATTTT.

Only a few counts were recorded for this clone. In DNA form, the CDR3 reads TGTGCCAGCAGCCAAGATGAGGGGGAGACAGACGGTCTCTACGAGCAGTACTTC. The encoded protein is CASSQDEGETDGLYEQYF. V usage is TRBV3-1 (or the pseudogene TRBV3-2) and J usage is TRBJ2-7; TRBD1 might be the D (6 bases). V was pared by 0 bases and J by 3 bases, with 21 bases between. From germline, CDR1 is LGHDT and CDR2 YNNKEL (reference sequence). The CDR3 extends over 18 amino acids.

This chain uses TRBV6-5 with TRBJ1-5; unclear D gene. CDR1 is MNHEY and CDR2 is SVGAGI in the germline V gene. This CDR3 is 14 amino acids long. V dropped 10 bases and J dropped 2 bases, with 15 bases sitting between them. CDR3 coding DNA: TGTGCCATCGCCGCGGGCGTTGGCAATCAGCCCCAGCATTTT. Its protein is CAIAAGVGNQPQHF.

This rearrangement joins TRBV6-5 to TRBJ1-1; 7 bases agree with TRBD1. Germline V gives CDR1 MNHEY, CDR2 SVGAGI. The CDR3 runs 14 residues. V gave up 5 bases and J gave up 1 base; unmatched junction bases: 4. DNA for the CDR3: TGTGCCAGCAGTCTGGACAGGCAGAACACTGAAGCTTTCTTT. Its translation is CASSLDRQNTEAFF.

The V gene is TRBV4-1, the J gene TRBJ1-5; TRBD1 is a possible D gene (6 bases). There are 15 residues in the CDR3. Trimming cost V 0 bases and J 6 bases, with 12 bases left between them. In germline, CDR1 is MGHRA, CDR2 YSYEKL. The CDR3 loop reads CASSQDWGGTQPQHF. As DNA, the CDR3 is TGCGCCAGCAGCCAAGATTGGGGGGGCACTCAGCCCCAGCATTTT.

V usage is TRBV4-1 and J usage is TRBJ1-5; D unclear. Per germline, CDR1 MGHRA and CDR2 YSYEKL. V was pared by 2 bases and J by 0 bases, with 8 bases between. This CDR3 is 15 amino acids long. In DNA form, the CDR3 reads TGCGCCAGCAGCCAATCTAGCAGTAGCAATCAGCCCCAGCATTTT. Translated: CASSQSSSSNQPQHF.

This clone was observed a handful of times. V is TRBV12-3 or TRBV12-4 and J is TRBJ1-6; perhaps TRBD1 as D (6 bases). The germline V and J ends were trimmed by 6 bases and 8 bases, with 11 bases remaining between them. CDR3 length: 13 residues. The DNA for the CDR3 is TGTGCCAGCAGACTTAGACAGGATTCACCCCTCCACTTT. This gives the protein CASRLRQDSPLHF.

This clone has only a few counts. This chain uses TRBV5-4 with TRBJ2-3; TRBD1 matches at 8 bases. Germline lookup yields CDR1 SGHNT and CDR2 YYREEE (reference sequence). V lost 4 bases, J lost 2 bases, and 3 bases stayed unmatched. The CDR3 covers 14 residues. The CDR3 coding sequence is TGTGCCAGCAGCGTGACAGGGGCCACAGATACGCAGTATTTT. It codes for CASSVTGATDTQYF.

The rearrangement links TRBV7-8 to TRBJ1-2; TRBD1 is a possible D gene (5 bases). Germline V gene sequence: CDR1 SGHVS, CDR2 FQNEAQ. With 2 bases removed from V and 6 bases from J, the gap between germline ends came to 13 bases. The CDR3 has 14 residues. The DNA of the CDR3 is TGTGCCAGCAGCTTAAAGTCGCAGGGCGATGGCTACACCTTC. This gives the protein CASSLKSQGDGYTF.

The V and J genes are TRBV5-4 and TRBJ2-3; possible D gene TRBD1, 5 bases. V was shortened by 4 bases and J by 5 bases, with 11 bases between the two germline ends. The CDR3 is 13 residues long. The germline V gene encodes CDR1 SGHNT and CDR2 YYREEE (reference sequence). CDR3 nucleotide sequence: TGTGCCAGCAGCCTTTGGGGCGGAGATACGCAGTATTTT. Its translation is CASSLWGGDTQYF.

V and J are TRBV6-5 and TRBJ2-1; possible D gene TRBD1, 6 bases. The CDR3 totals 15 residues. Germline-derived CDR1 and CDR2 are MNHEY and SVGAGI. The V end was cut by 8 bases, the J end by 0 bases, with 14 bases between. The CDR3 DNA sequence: TGTGCCAGCGCGGACAGCTCGAGCTCCTACAATGAGCAGTTCTTC. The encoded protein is CASADSSSSYNEQFF.

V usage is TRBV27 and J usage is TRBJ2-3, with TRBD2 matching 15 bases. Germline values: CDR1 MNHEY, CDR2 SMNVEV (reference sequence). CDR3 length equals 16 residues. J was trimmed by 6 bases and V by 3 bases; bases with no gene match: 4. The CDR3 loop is CASSLLGTSGGDTQYF. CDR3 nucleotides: TGTGCCAGCAGTTTGCTAGGGACTAGCGGGGGGGATACGCAGTATTTT.